The present T cell receptor beta chain was sequenced within a study of T cell responses to AZD1222 COVID-19 vaccine. Study findings and constraints: AZD1222 recipients seropositive at baseline numbered only five or six. Spike was spanned by vaccine-associated CD4 TCRs, with dominance at 160-218 and 743-854.

For this clone: The antigen is undetermined.

V lost 0 bases to trimming and J lost 6 bases, with 12 bases between them. Germline V gene sequence: CDR1 MGHRA, CDR2 YSYEKL. The CDR3 length is 15 residues. Clones were sequenced by immunoSEQ multiplex PCR, and TCRdb holds only the in-frame ones, with some missing. In the table there are 95,000 to 110,000 clones, about 90% of which are singletons. The origin of this receptor is an adult who received the AZD1222 COVID-19 vaccine. The chain combines TRBV4-1 with TRBJ1-5, with D uncertain. The sequencing used peripheral blood, collected 28 days after the second AZD1222 dose. The CDR3 region is CASSQDERGRQPQHF. The CDR3 region has the DNA TGCGCCAGCAGCCAAGATGAGAGAGGGCGTCAGCCCCAGCATTTT.